These T cell receptor beta chains were read from a single sample in a study of OX40 agonist ivuxolimab in advanced cancers. The repertoire was sequenced with immunoSEQ multiplex PCR; TCRdb's copy has only in-frame clones and lacks some. The sample has around 150,000 clones, around 94% seen once; the top ten hold about 0.31%. The sample was CD4+ or CD8+ T cells sorted from blood, taken in a trial of the OX40 agonist ivuxolimab. These TCRs come from an adult with an advanced solid tumor such as melanoma, head and neck, liver or kidney cancer. Both conserved end residues are part of each CDR3. For some rows the clone size is stated as once, few or many, or as a class when expanded; others skip it.

>NA|TRBV5-1|TRBJ1-2
CASSKDGQGNYGYTF
>NA|TRBV21-1|TRBJ1-2
CASSNQASNYGYTF
>NA|TRBV19|TRBJ1-4
CASSRGARFGAMAEKLFF
>NA|TRBV7-9|TRBJ2-1
CASSPQNEQFF
>NA|TRBV5-4|TRBJ2-3
CASSLGQLTDTQYF
>NA|TRBV5-1|TRBJ1-1
CASSLGAGHSLSNTEAFF
>NA|TRBV19|TRBJ2-1
CASSINSGNEQFF
>few|TRBV29-1|TRBJ1-2
CSLGQGGKGYTF
>NA|TRBV5-5|TRBJ2-3
CASSFVTGGSDTQYF
>NA|TRBV7-6|TRBJ2-5
CASSLTGLAQETQYF
>NA|TRBV28|TRBJ2-2
CASSLGQGMGWTGELFF
>NA|TRBV6-1|TRBJ2-7
CASSDRISYEQYF
>few|TRBV5-1|TRBJ1-6
CASSLTGTGDSPLHF
>NA|TRBV19|TRBJ1-2
CASSIGGNYGYTF
>NA|TRBV5-4|TRBJ1-1
CASSSLDTNTEAFF
>NA|TRBV7-3|TRBJ1-2
CASSLGGSNYGYIF
>NA|TRBV2|TRBJ1-5
CASRQQAGNQPQHF
>NA|TRBV11-2|TRBJ2-7
CASTNPPAGPYEQYF
>NA|TRBV5-1|TRBJ2-5
CASSTDQGGETQYF
>NA|TRBV10-2|TRBJ2-5
CASRGSGGEETQYF
>NA|TRBV5-4|TRBJ2-6
CASSQEGPGANVLTF
>NA|TRBV4-3|TRBJ2-3
CASSRTGGTDTQYF
>NA|TRBV6-5|TRBJ1-3
CASSPDRVGNTIYF
>once|TRBV27|TRBJ1-5
CASSSTGGSQPQHF
>NA|TRBV18|TRBJ1-1
CASSQQGSDTEAFF
>NA|TRBV28|TRBJ2-1
CAIPGPRRDEQFF
>NA|TRBV21-1|TRBJ1-3
CASSESTGGNTIYF
>NA|TRBV7-3|TRBJ1-6
CASSSRGGYGESPLHF
>NA|TRBV6-6|TRBJ1-3
CASSYPGGGNTIYF
>NA|TRBV29-1|TRBJ2-3
CSAVRRGAQTSRTDTQYF
>few|TRBV29-1|TRBJ1-5
CSVGTRNQPQHF
>NA|TRBV18|TRBJ1-5
CASSPTQGGIQPQHF
>NA|TRBV15|TRBJ2-2
CATSSRLAVNTGELFF
>NA|TRBV23-1|TRBJ2-6
CASSLWGQASSGANVLTF
>NA|TRBV7-9|TRBJ1-2
CASSGRDRAGATF
>NA|TRBV5-1|TRBJ2-3
CASSWGTSSSTDTQYF
>NA|TRBV18|TRBJ2-7
CASSRQGSSYEQYF
>NA|TRBV6-1|TRBJ2-5
CASSGAGRETQYF
>NA|TRBV6-6|TRBJ2-3
CASSSYTDTQYF
>NA|TRBV5-1|TRBJ1-1
CASSSPGGNTEAFF
>few|TRBV4-3|TRBJ1-6
CASSPTGNSPLHF
>NA|TRBV20-1|TRBJ2-4
CSAPQNIQYF
>few|TRBV5-1|TRBJ2-2
CASSLSVGGPGELFF
>NA|TRBV19|TRBJ2-1
CASRITYGRTSGSDEQFF
>NA|TRBV5-6|TRBJ1-5
CASTSIIWPQHF
>NA|TRBV27|TRBJ2-7
CASRGIRGTGNEQYF
>NA|TRBV18|TRBJ2-5
CASSPQSAAQETQYF
>once|TRBV5-1|TRBJ1-1
CASSPQGPRSTEAFF
>NA|TRBV7-2|TRBJ1-5
CASSTRSGNQPQHF
>NA|TRBV4-3|TRBJ2-1
CASSQDQTSGKWYNEQFF
>NA|TRBV28|TRBJ2-3
CASIHGTLGTDTQYF
>NA|TRBV2|TRBJ1-3
CASALGVTGNTIYF
>NA|TRBV9|TRBJ2-7
CASSLSDSPPFYEQYF
>NA|TRBV6-6|TRBJ1-2
CASSPDRVYGYTF
>NA|TRBV19|TRBJ1-4
CASSSRQGYEKLFF